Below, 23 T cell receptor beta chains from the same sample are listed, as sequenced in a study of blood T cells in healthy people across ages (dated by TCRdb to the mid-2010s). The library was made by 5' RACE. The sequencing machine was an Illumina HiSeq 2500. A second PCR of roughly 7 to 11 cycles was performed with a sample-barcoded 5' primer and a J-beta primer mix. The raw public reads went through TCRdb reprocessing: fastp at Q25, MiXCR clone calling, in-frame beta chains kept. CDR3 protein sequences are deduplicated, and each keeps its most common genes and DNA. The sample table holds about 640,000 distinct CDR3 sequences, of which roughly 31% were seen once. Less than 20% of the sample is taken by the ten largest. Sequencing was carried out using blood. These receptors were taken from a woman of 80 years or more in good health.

CDR3 sequence: CASSDHRSQKLFF. DNA for the CDR3: TGTGCCAGCAGCGACCACAGATCACAAAAACTGTTTTTT. The chain links TRBV6-5 to TRBJ1-4, with D uncertain. The V and J ends lost 6 bases and 9 bases respectively, with 14 bases between them. The CDR3 has 13 amino acids. The germline V gene has CDR1 MNHEY and CDR2 SVGAGI.

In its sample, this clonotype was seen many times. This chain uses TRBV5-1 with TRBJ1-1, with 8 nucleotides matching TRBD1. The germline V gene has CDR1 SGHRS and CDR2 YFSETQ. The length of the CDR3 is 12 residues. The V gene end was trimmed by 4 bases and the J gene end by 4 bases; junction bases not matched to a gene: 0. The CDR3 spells CASSTGGTEAFF. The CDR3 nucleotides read TGCGCCAGCAGCACAGGGGGCACTGAAGCTTTCTTT.

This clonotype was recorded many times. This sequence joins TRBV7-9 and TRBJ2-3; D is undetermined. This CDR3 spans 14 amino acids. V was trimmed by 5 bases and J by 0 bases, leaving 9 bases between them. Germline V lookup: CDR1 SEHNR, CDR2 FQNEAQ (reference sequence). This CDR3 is CASSAETSTDTQYF. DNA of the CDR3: TGTGCCAGCAGCGCGGAAACTAGCACAGATACGCAGTATTTT.

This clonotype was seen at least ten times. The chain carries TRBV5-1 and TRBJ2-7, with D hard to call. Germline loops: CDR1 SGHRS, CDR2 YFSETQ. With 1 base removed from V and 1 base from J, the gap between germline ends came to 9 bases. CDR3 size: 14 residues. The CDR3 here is CASSLKRASYEQYF. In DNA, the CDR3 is TGCGCCAGCAGCTTGAAACGGGCGTCCTACGAGCAGTACTTC.

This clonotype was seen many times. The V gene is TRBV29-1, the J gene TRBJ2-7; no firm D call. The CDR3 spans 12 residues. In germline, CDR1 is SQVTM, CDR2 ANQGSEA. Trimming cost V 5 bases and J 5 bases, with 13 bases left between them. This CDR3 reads CSVRRAQHEQYF. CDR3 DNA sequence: TGCAGCGTTCGAAGGGCACAGCACGAGCAGTACTTC.

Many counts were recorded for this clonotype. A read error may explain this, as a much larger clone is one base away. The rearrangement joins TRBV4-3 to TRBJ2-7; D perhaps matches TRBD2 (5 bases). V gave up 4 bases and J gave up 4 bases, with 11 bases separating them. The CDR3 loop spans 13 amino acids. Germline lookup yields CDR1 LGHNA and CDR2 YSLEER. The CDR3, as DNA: TGCGCCAGCAGCCCCGGCCGGGGATACGAGCAGTACTTC. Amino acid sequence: CASSPGRGYEQYF.

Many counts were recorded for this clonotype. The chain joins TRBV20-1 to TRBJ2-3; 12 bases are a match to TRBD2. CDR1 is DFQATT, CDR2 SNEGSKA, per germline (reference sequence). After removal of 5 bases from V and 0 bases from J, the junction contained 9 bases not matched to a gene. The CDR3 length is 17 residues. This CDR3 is CSAHLPGLAGSTDTQYF. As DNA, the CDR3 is TGCAGTGCTCACTTACCGGGACTAGCGGGTAGCACAGATACGCAGTATTTT.

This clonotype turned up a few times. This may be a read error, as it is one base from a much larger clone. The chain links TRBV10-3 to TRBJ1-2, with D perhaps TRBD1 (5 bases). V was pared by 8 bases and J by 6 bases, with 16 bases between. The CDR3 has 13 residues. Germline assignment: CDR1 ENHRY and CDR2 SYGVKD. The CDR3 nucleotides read TGTGCCATCGTAGGGGAGGTCGCGAATGGCTACACCTTC. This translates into CAIVGEVANGYTF.

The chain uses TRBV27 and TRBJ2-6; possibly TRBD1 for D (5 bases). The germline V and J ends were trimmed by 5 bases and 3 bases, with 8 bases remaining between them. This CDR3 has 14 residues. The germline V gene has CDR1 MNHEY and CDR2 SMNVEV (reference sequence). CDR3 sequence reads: CASSQRGGANVLTF. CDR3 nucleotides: TGTGCCAGCAGTCAAAGGGGTGGGGCCAACGTCCTGACTTTC.

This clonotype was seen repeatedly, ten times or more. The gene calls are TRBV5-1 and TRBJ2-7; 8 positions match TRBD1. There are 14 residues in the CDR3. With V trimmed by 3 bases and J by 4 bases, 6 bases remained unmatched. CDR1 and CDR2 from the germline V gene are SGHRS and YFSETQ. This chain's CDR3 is CASSSQGAGYEQYF. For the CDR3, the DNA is TGCGCCAGCAGCTCGCAGGGGGCGGGATACGAGCAGTACTTC.

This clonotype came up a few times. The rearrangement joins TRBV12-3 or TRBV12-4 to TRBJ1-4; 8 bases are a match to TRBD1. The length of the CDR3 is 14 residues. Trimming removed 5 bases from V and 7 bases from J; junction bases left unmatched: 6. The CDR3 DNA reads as TGTGCCAGCAGTCCCAGGGGGCAGGTTGAAAAACTGTTTTTT. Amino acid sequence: CASSPRGQVEKLFF.

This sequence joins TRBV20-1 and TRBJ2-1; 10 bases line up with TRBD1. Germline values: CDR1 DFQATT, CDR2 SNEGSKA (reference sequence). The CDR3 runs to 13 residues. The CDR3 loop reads CRARQGAFKEQFF. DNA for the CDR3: TGCAGGGCCAGACAGGGGGCATTCAAGGAGCAGTTCTTC.

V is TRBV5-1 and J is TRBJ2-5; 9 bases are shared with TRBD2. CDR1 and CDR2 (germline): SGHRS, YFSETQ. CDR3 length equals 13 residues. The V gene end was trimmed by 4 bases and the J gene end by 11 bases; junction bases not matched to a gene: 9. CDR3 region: CASSPTAGGEQYF. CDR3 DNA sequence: TGCGCCAGCAGCCCAACAGCGGGAGGAGAGCAGTACTTC.

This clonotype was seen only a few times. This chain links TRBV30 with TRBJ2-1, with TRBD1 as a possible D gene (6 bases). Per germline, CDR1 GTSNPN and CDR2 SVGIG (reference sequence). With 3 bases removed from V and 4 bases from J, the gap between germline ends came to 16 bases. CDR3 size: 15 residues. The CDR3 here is CAWSGQPRMYNEQFF. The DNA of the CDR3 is TGTGCCTGGAGCGGACAGCCTCGGATGTACAATGAGCAGTTCTTC.

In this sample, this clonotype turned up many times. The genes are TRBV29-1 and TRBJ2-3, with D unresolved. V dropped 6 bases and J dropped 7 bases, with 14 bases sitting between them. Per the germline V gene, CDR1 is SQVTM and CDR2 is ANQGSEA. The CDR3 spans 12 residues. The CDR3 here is CSVDVAVNTQYF. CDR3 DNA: TGCAGCGTCGACGTGGCTGTCAATACGCAGTATTTT.

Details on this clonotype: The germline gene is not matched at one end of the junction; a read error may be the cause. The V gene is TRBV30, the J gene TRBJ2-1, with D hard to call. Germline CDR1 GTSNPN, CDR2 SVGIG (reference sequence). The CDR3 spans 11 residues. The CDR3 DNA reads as TGTGCCTGGAGTGCCCACCATGAGCAGGTCTTC. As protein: CAWSAHHEQVF.

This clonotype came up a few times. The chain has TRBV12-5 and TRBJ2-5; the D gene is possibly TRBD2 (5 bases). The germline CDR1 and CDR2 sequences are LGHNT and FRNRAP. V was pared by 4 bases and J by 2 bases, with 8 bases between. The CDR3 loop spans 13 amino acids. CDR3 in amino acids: CASGYGVQETQYF. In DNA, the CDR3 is TGTGCTAGTGGTTACGGGGTACAAGAGACCCAGTACTTC.

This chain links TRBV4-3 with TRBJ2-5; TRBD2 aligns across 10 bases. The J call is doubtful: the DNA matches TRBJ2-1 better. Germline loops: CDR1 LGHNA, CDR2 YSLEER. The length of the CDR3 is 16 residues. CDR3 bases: TGCGCCAGCAGCCCCTACAGCGGGGGGGCCCCGGAGACCCAGTTCTTC. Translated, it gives CASSPYSGGAPETQFF.

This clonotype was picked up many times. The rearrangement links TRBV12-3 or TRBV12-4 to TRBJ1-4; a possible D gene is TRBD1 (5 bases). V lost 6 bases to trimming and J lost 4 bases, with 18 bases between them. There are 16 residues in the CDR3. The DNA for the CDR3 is TGTGCCAGCAGCCCCCTTGGGGGGGTGTTTAATGAAAAACTGTTTTTT. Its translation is CASSPLGGVFNEKLFF.

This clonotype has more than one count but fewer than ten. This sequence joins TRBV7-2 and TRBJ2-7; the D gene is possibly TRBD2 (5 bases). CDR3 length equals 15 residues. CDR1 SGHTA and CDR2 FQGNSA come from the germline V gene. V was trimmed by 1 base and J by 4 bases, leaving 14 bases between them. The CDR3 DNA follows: TGTGCCAGCAGCTTAGACCGGGATATGCTATACGAGCAGTACTTC. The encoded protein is CASSLDRDMLYEQYF.

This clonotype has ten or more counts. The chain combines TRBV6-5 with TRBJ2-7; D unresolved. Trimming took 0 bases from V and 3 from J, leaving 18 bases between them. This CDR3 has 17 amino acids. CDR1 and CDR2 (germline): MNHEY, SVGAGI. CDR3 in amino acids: CASSYSSLRTADYEQYF. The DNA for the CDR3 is TGTGCCAGCAGTTACTCGAGTTTGAGGACGGCTGACTACGAGCAGTACTTC.

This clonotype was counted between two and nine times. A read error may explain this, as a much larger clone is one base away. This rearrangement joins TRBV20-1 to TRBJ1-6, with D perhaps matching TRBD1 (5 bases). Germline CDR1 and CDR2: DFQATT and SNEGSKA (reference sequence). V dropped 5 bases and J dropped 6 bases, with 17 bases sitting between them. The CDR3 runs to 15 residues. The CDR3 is CSAPLGRASNSPLHF. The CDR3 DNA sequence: TGCAGTGCTCCATTGGGCAGGGCCAGTAATTCACCCCTCCACTTT.

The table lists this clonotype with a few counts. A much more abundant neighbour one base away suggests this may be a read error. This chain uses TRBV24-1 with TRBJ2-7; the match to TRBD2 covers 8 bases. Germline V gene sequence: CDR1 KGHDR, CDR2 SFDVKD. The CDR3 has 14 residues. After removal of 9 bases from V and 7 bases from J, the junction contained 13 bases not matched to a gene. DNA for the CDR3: TGTGCCACCGGGTCGGGAGGGTCCAACAATGAGCAGTACTTC. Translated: CATGSGGSNNEQYF.